This record looks at one T cell receptor (beta chain) sequence and its context. The germline V gene has CDR1 SGDLS and CDR2 YYNGEE. Trimming left V 0 bases short and J 10 bases short, with 17 bases between. The CDR3 sequence is 16 residues long. The sample comes from a study of T cell clones after liver transplantation. Study-wide background: Three of the eight recipients were HCV-positive; the rest had non-autoimmune, non-viral transplant indications.

Only in-frame clones appear in the TCRdb table, and some are missing; sequencing was by immunoSEQ multiplex PCR. The table includes over 90,000 clones, about 86% detected once. The J gene is TRBJ1-6, the V gene TRBV9, with unresolved D. Sequencing used CD4+ T cells from blood, obtained approximately 4 years after liver transplant. The receptor comes from a human patient who received a liver transplant. Part of the T cells may come from the graft donor. CDR3 DNA: TGTGCCAGCAGCGTAGCTCGGGCAGGCGAGGGATCACCCCTCCACTTT. Protein: CASSVARAGEGSPLHF.